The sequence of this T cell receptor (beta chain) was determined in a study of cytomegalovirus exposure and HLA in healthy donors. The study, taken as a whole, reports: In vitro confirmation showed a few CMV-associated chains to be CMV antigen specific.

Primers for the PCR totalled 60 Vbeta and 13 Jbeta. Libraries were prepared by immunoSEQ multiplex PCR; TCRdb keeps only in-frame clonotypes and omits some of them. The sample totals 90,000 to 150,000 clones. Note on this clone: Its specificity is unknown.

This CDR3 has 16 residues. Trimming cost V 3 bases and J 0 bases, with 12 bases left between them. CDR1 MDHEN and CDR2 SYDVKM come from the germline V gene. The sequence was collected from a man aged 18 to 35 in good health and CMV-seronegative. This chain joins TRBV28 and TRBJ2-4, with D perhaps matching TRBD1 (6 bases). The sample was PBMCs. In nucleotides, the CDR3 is TGTGCCAGCAGTTTGGGGGCCGTCCTAGCCAAAAACATTCAGTACTTC. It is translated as CASSLGAVLAKNIQYF.